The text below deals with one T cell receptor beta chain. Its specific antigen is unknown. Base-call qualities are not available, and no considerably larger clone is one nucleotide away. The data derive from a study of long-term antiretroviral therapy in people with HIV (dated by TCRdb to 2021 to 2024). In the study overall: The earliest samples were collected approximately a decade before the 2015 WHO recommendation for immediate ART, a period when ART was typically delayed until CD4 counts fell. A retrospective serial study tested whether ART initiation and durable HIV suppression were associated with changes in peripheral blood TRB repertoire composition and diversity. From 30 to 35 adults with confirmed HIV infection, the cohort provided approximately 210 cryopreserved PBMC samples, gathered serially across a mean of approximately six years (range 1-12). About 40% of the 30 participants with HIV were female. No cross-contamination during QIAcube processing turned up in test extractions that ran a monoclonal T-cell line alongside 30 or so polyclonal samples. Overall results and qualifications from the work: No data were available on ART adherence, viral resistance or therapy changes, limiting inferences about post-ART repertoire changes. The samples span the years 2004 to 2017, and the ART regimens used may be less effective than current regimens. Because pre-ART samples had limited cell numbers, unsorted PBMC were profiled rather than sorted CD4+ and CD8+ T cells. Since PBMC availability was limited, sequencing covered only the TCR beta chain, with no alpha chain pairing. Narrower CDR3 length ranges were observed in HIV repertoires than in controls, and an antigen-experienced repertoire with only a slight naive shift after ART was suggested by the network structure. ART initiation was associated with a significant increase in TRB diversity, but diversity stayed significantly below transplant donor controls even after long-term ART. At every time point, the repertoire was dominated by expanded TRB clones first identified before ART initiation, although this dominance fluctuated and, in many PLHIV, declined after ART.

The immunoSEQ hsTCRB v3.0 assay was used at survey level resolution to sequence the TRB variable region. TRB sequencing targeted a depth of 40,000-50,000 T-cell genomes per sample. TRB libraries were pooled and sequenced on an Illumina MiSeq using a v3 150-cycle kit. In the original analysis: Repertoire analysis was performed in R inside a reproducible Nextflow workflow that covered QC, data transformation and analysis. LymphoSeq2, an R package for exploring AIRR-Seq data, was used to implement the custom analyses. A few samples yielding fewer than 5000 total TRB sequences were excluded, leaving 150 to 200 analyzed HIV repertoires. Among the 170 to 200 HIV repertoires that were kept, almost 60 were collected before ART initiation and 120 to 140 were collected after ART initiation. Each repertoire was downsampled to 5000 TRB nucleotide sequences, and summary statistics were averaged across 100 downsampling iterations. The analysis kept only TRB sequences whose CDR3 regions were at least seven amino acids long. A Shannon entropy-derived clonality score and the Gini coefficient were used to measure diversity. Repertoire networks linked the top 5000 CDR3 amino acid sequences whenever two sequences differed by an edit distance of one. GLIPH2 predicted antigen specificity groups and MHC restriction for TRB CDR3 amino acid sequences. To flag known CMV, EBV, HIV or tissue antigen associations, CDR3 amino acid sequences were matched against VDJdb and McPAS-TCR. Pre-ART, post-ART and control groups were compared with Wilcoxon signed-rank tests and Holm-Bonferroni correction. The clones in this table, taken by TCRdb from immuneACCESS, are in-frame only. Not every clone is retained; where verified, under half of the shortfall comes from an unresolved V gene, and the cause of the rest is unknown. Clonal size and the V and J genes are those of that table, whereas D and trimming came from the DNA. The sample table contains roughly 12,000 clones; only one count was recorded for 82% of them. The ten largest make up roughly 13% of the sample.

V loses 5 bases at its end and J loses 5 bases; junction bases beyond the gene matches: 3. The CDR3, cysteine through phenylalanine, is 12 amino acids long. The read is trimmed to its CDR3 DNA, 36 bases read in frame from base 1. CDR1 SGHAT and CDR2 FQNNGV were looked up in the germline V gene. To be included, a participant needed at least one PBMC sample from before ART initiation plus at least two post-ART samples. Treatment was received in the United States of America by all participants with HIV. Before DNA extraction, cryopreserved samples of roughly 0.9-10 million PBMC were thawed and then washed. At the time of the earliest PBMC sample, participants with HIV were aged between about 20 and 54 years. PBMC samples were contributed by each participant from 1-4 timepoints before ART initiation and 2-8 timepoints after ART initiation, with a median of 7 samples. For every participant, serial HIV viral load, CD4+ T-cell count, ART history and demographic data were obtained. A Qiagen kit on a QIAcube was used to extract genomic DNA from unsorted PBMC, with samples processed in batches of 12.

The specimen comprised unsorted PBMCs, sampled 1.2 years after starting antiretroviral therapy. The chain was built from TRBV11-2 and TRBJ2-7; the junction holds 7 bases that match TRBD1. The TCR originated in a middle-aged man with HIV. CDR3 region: CASSPTGNEQYF. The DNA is TGTGCCAGCAGCCCGACAGGGAACGAGCAGTACTTC. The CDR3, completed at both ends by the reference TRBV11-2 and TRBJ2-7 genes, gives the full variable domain EAGVAQSPRYKIIEKRQSVAFWCNPISGHATLYWYQQILGQGPKLLIQFQNNGVVDDSQLPKDRFSAERLKGVDSTLKIQPAKLEDSAVYLCASSPTGNEQYFGPGTRLTVT.